This T cell receptor (beta chain) was captured in a study of blood T cells in healthy people across ages. Trimming removed 3 bases at V and 2 bases at J, with 3 bases between. Germline-derived CDR1 and CDR2 are LGHDT and YNNKEL (reference sequence). This CDR3 region has 12 residues. Study conclusions and caveats: The study found more naive CD4+ cells and higher diversity in long-lived than aged donors. Unsorted PBMC material precluded a definitive naive versus antigen-experienced comparison.

Combining a sample-barcoded 5' primer with a J-beta primer mix, a second PCR ran for about 6 to 11 cycles. TCRdb re-called the 5' RACE reads with MiXCR, one entry per CDR3 protein. The sample has around 800,000 distinct CDR3 sequences; around 50% are singletons. There are many counts of this clonotype. The antigen is undetermined. This sequence joins TRBV3-1 and TRBJ2-3; no clear D gene. Material for sequencing was blood. This sequence originates from an elderly man in good health. The CDR3 bases are TGTGCCAGCAGCCATGACACAGATACGCAGTATTTT. The encoded protein is CASSHDTDTQYF.